A single sample gave rise to the 4 T cell receptor beta chains below, sequenced in a study of T cell changes during pregnancy in multiple sclerosis. Libraries were prepared by immunoSEQ multiplex PCR; TCRdb keeps only in-frame clonotypes and omits some of them. This table holds 77,000 or so clones, 93% found once. Sequences were derived from peripheral blood, sampled in the second trimester of pregnancy. The receptors here all came from a female donor in good health, enrolled as a control in a pregnancy study.

This chain links TRBV5-1 with TRBJ2-3, with TRBD2 identical over 16 bases. J was trimmed by 4 bases and V by 4 bases; bases with no gene match: 6. The CDR3 contains 17 residues. The germline CDR1 and CDR2 sequences are SGHRS and YFSETQ. In nucleotides, the CDR3 is TGCGCCAGCAGCCCGGGGACTAGCGGGGGGGCCGCAGATACGCAGTATTTT. This translates into CASSPGTSGGAADTQYF.

This sequence joins TRBV11-3 and TRBJ2-6, with D tentatively TRBD1 (6 bases). V was clipped by 6 bases and J by 0 bases, with 9 bases between them. This CDR3 contains 15 residues. Germline V gives CDR1 SGHNT, CDR2 YENEEA. CDR3 sequence reads: CASSEQGSGANVLTF. The CDR3 DNA is TGTGCCAGCAGTGAACAGGGCTCTGGGGCCAACGTCCTGACTTTC.

V is TRBV6-6 and J is TRBJ1-2; the match to TRBD1 covers 7 bases. V was clipped by 0 bases and J by 3 bases; unmatched bases: 4. Per the germline V gene, CDR1 is MNHNY and CDR2 is SVGAGI (reference sequence). The CDR3 has 15 amino acids. DNA of the CDR3: TGTGCCAGCAGTTACTCGCGAGACAGGGACTATGGCTACACCTTC. Translated: CASSYSRDRDYGYTF.

V is TRBV4-3 and J is TRBJ2-2; 15 bases are shared with TRBD2. Germline V gene data show CDR1 as LGHNA and CDR2 as YSLEER. The V and J ends lost 2 bases and 3 bases, in that order; junction bases with no gene match: 7. The CDR3 sequence is 19 residues long. The CDR3 DNA reads TGCGCCAGCAGCCAACTCGGGACTAGCGGGGGGAGAGACACCGGGGAGCTGTTTTTT. Translation: CASSQLGTSGGRDTGELFF.